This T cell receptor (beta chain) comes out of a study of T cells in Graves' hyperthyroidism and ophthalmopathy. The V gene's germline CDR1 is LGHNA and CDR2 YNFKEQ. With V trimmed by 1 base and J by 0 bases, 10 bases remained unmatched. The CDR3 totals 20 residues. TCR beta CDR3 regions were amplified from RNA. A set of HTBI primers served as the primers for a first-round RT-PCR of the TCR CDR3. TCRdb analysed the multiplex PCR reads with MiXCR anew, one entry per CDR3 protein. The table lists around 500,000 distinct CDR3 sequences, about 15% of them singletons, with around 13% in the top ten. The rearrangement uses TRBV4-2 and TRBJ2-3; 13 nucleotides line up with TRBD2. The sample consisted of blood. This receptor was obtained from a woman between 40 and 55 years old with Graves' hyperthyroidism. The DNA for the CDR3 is TGTGCCAGCAGCCAAGCTTTAGGGATGACTAGCGGGAGGAGCACAGATACGCAGTATTTT. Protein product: CASSQALGMTSGRSTDTQYF.